This T cell receptor (beta chain) was documented in a study of T cell responses to AZD1222 COVID-19 vaccine. Findings and limits, study-wide: Possibly, clonal diversity was underestimated; donors were largely white British and included more females.

The ends were cut back, 8 bases at V and 0 bases at J, with 4 bases in the middle. The CDR3 totals 11 residues. Germline V gene data show CDR1 as SNHLY and CDR2 as FYNNEI. Sequenced by immunoSEQ multiplex PCR; TCRdb stores in-frame clones only, minus some. The table lists approximately 150,000 clones, more than 80% of them singletons. In regard to this clone: The antigen is not known.

Sequences were derived from peripheral blood, sampled on day 0 of AZD1222 vaccination. The rearrangement joins TRBV2 to TRBJ1-2; D not resolved. This TCR derives from an adult in good health. For the CDR3, the DNA is TGTGCCAGCCTGGCTAACTATGGCTACACCTTC. Amino acids: CASLANYGYTF.